The present T cell receptor (beta chain) was sequenced within a study of ipilimumab plus nivolumab after autologous stem cell transplantation. In the study overall: Typical patient got a handful of ipilimumab doses and about eight nivolumab doses (median). Myeloma cases were transplant-naive high-risk or relapsed within 3 years post first autologous transplant. Findings of the study overall: TCR repertoire, Treg phenotype and gut microbiota reportedly support more study of this approach.

There are 20 residues in the CDR3. Only in-frame clones appear in the TCRdb table, and some are missing; sequencing was by immunoSEQ multiplex PCR. Of 43,000 or so clones detected, roughly 88% appear once; the ten largest clones hold 0.88%. Starting 14 to 28 days after autologous transplant, ipilimumab 1 mg/kg was given. Details on this clone: Its matching antigen is unknown.

This specimen consisted of PBMCs, obtained in a trial of ipilimumab plus nivolumab as post-transplant consolidation. The TCR was taken from a male donor with multiple myeloma. This rearrangement joins TRBV12-2 to TRBJ1-5; TRBD1 reflects the table's D call only, with no check against the DNA. TRBV12-2 is noted as a pseudogene. This CDR3 is CASRPTKGAIEVLLNQPQHF. CDR3 bases: TGTGCAAGTCGCCCGACTAAGGGGGCCATCGAGGTTTTACTCAATCAGCCCCAGCATTTT.